In its sample, the clone carrying this T cell receptor (beta chain) was seen a few times. The antigen remains undetermined. The data originate from a study of early T cells in non-severe SARS-CoV-2 infection. In the study overall: With bulk RNA from unsorted whole blood as input, sequencing yielded unpaired chains. Whole-study results and caveats: Anti-spike CD8 responses were favored by VDJdb matching, which missed private and CD4 specificities.

Unique molecular identifiers were affixed to single, distinct cDNA molecules. Via MiXCR, TCRdb re-called the 5' RACE reads, giving one row per CDR3 protein. Seen here are fewer than 95,000 distinct CDR3 sequences, 16% observed once, and the top ten hold around 4.9%. V dropped 4 bases and J dropped 8 bases, with 17 bases sitting between them. The CDR3 sequence is 13 residues long. CDR1 is SQVTM and CDR2 is ANQGSEA in the germline V gene. This TCR derives from an adult who was a healthcare worker with PCR-confirmed SARS-CoV-2 infection or an uninfected control (not recorded which). The chain combines TRBV29-1 with TRBJ1-1; D not resolved. Source: whole blood, taken at baseline. CDR3 protein: CSVGPWGASEAFF. CDR3 in DNA: TGCAGCGTTGGGCCCTGGGGAGCATCCGAAGCTTTCTTT.